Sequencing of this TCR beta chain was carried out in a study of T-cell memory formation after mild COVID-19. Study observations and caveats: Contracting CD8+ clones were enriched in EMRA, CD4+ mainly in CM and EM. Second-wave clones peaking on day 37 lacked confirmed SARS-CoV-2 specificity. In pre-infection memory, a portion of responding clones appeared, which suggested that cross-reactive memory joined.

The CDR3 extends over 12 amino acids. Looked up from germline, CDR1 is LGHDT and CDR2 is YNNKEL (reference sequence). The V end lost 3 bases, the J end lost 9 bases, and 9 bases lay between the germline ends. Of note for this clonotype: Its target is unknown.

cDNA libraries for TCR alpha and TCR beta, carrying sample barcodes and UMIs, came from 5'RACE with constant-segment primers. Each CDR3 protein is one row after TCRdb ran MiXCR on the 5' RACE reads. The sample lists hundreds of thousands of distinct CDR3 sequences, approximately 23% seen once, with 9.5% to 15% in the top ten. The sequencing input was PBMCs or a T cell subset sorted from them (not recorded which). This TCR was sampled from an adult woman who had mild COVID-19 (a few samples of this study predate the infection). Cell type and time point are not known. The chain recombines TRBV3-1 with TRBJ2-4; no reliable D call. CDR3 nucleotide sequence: TGTGCCAGCAGCCATACGTCGAGCATTCAGTACTTC. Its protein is CASSHTSSIQYF. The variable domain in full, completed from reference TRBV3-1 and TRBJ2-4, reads DTAVSQTPKYLVTQMGNDKSIKCEQNLGHDTMYWYKQDSKKFLKIMFSYNNKELIINETVPNRFSPKSPDKAHLNLHINSLELGDSAVYFCASSHTSSIQYFGAGTRLSVL.